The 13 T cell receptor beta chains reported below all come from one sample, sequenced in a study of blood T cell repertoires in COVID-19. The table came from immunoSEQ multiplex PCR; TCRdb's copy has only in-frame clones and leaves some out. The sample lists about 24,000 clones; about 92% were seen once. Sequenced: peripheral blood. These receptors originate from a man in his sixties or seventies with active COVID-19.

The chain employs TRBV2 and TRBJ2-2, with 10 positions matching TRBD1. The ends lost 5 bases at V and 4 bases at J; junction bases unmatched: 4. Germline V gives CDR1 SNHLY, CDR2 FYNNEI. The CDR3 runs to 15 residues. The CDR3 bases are TGTGCCAGCAGTAGAGACAGGGGGCGCACCGGGGAGCTGTTTTTT. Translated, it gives CASSRDRGRTGELFF.

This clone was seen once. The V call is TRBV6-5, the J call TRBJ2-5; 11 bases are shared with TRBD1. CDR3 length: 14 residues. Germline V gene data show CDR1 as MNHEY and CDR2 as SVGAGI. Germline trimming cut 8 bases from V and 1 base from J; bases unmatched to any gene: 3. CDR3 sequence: CASRTGGFQETQYF. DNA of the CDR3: TGTGCCAGCCGGACAGGGGGCTTCCAAGAGACCCAGTACTTC.

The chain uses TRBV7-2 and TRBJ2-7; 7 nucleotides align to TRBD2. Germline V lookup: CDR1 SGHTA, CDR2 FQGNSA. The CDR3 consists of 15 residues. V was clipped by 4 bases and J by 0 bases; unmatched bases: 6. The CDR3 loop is CASSSPGTTSYEQYF. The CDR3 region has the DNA TGTGCCAGCAGCTCCCCCGGGACTACCTCCTACGAGCAGTACTTC.

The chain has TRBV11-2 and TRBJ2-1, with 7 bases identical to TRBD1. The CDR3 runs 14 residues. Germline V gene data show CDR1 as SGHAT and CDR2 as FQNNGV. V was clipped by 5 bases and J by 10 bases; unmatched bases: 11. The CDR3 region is CASSKRQGGWEQFF. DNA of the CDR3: TGTGCCAGCAGCAAAAGACAGGGTGGCTGGGAGCAGTTCTTC.

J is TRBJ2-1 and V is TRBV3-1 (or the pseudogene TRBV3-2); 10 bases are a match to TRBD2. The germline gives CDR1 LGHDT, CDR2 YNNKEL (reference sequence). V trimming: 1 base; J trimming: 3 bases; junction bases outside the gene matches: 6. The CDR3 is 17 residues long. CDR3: CASSQVSSGSNYNEQFF. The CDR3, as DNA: TGTGCCAGCAGCCAAGTCTCTAGCGGGAGCAACTACAATGAGCAGTTCTTC.

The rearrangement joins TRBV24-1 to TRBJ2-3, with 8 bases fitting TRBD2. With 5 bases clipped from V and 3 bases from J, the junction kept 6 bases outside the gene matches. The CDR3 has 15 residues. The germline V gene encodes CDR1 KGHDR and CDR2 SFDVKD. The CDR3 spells CATSAGGSGTDTQYF. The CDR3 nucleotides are TGTGCCACCAGTGCGGGGGGGTCTGGGACAGATACGCAGTATTTT.

The CDR3 region has the DNA TGTGCCAGCTCACCTATAGCGGGAGGGCCGGATACGCAGTATTTT. Translated, it gives CASSPIAGGPDTQYF. The V and J genes are TRBV18 and TRBJ2-3, with 11 bases matching TRBD2. With 3 bases clipped from V and 6 bases from J, the junction kept 5 bases outside the gene matches. The CDR3 contains 15 residues. Germline-derived CDR1 and CDR2 are KGHSH and LQKENI.

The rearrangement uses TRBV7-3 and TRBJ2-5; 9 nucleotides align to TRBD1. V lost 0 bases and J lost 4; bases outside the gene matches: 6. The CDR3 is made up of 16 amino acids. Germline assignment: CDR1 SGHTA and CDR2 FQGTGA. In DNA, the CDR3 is TGTGCCAGCAGCTTAACGGGACAGGGTTTATTAGAGACCCAGTACTTC. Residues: CASSLTGQGLLETQYF.

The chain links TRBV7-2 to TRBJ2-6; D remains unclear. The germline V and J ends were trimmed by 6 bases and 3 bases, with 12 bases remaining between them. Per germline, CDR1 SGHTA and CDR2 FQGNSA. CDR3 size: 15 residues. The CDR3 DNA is TGTGCCAGCAGTCATCTAAGAGGTGGGGCCAACGTCCTGACTTTC. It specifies CASSHLRGGANVLTF.

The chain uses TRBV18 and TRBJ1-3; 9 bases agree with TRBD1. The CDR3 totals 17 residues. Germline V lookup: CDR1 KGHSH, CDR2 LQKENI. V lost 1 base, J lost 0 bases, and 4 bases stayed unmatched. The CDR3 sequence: CASSPRTGASSGNTIYF. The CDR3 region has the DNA TGTGCCAGCTCACCACGGACAGGGGCGAGCTCTGGAAACACCATATATTTT.

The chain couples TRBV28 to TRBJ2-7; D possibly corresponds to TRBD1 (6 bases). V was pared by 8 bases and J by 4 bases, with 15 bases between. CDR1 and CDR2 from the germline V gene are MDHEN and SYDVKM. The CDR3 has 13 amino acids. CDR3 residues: CASWTASPYEQYF. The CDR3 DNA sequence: TGTGCCAGCTGGACAGCCTCTCCTTACGAGCAGTACTTC.

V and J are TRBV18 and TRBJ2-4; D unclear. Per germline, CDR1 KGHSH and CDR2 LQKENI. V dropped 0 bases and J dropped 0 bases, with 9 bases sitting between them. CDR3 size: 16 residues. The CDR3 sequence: CASSPPVGEAKNIQYF. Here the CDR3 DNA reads TGTGCCAGCTCACCACCGGTCGGAGAAGCCAAAAACATTCAGTACTTC.

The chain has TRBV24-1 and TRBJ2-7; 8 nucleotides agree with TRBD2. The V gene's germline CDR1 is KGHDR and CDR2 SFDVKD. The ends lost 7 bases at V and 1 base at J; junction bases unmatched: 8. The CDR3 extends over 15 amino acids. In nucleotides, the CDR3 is TGTGCCACCAGCAATGGGGCGGGGGGATCCTACGAGCAGTACTTC. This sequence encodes CATSNGAGGSYEQYF.